This TCR beta chain was profiled in a study of early T cells in non-severe SARS-CoV-2 infection. Study outcomes and limitations: The study's VDJdb matching favored anti-spike CD8 responses and missed private and CD4 specificities.

MiXCR was run by TCRdb on the 5' RACE reads, yielding one entry per CDR3 protein. The data show 35,000 to 45,000 distinct CDR3 sequences, 5.4% seen once. This clonotype showed up many times. Its antigen is still unknown. The germline V gene has CDR1 DFQATT and CDR2 SNEGSKA (reference sequence). V shed 8 bases, J shed 4 bases, and the junction held 12 bases outside the gene matches. The CDR3 runs to 14 residues. The chain has TRBV20-1 and TRBJ2-3; TRBD2 matches 7 bases. The source material was whole blood, sampled at baseline. The TCR originated in an adult who was a healthcare worker with PCR-confirmed SARS-CoV-2 infection or an uninfected control (not recorded which). CDR3 in amino acids: CSLAGAGMSDTQYF. The CDR3 DNA sequence: TGCAGTTTAGCAGGAGCGGGAATGTCAGATACGCAGTATTTT.